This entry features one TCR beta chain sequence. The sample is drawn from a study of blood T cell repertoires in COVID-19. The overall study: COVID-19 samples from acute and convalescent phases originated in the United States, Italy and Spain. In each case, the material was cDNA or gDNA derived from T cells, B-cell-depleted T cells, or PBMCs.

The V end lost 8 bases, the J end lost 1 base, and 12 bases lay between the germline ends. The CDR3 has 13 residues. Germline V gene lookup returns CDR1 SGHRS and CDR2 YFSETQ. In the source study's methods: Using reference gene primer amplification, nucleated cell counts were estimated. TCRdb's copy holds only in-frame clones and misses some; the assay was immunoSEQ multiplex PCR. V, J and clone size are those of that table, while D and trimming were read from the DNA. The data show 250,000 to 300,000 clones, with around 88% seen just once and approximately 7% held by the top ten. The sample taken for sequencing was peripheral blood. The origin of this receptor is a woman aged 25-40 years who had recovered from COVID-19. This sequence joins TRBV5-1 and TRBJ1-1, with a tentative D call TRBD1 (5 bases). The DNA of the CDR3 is TGCGCCAGTTGGTTACAGGAGAACACTGAAGCTTTCTTT. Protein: CASWLQENTEAFF.